A single sample is the source of the 7 T cell receptor beta chains below, sequenced in a study of blood T cells in healthy people across ages. Using a J-beta primer mix together with a sample-barcoded 5' primer, a second PCR was run for roughly 6 to 12 cycles. TCRdb recomputed calls from the 5' RACE reads with MiXCR, one row per CDR3 protein. Of hundreds of thousands of distinct CDR3 sequences listed, about 25% are singletons. These same data were also listed under a study on T cells of mothers and their children.

Material: blood. Every receptor here comes from a boy aged 5-17 years in good health.

There are a few counts of this clonotype. The chain couples TRBV7-9 to TRBJ1-1; D gene unclear. Trimming took off 5 bases at V and 1 base at J, with 14 bases between the two ends. This CDR3 region has 15 residues. CDR1 and CDR2 (germline): SEHNR, FQNEAQ (reference sequence). The CDR3 DNA sequence: TGTGCCAGCAGCCCCCCTGGGGTAAAGAACACTGAAGCTTTCTTT. Amino acid sequence: CASSPPGVKNTEAFF.

The chain employs TRBV20-1 and TRBJ2-1; no reliable D call. This CDR3 has 13 amino acids. Germline CDR1 reads DFQATT; CDR2 reads SNEGSKA (reference sequence). The germline V and J ends were trimmed by 5 bases and 4 bases, with 12 bases remaining between them. CDR3 sequence reads: CSAPQHGYNEQFF. The CDR3 DNA reads as TGCAGTGCTCCCCAGCATGGGTACAATGAGCAGTTCTTC.

The CDR3 nucleotides are TGCAGCGTTGAACCTTGGGGAGGATCGGGGGTGCAGTTCTTC. This sequence encodes CSVEPWGGSGVQFF. The rearrangement joins TRBV29-1 to TRBJ2-1, with a possible D match to TRBD2 (6 bases). This CDR3 spans 14 amino acids. V gave up 2 bases and J gave up 12 bases, with 20 bases separating them. Germline CDR1 and CDR2: SQVTM and ANQGSEA.

The J gene is TRBJ2-7, the V gene TRBV10-3, with D hard to call. The CDR3 has 12 residues. Between the trimmed V and J ends, which lost 7 bases and 0 bases, there was a span of 7 bases. Germline V gene lookup returns CDR1 ENHRY and CDR2 SYGVKD. The CDR3 loop reads CAIKGSSYEQYF. In DNA form, the CDR3 reads TGTGCCATCAAGGGCAGCTCCTACGAGCAGTACTTC.

The chain combines TRBV15 with TRBJ1-2, with D maybe TRBD1 (5 bases). Trimming removed 0 bases at V and 2 bases at J, with 19 bases between. The length of the CDR3 is 18 residues. Germline-derived CDR1 and CDR2 are LNHNV and YYDKDF (reference sequence). CDR3 DNA: TGTGCCACCAGCAGAGAACAGGTCTCGGACCTCCTCAACTATGGCTACACCTTC. This codes for CATSREQVSDLLNYGYTF.

V is TRBV20-1 and J is TRBJ2-5, with 10 bases lining up with TRBD1. TRBJ2-1 explains the end of the DNA better; the J call may be wrong. Germline assignment: CDR1 DFQATT and CDR2 SNEGSKA (reference sequence). CDR3 length: 15 residues. CDR3: CSARDGDRGANEQFF. The CDR3 bases are TGCAGTGCTAGAGACGGGGACAGGGGAGCCAATGAGCAGTTCTTC.

In this sample, this clonotype turned up a few times. The chain joins TRBV12-3 or TRBV12-4 to TRBJ2-5, with a tentative D call TRBD2 (6 bases). V was pared by 8 bases and J by 5 bases, with 9 bases between. CDR3 size: 11 residues. The CDR3 sequence: CASAGLETQYF. In DNA, the CDR3 is TGTGCCAGCGCGGGGTTGGAGACCCAGTACTTC.